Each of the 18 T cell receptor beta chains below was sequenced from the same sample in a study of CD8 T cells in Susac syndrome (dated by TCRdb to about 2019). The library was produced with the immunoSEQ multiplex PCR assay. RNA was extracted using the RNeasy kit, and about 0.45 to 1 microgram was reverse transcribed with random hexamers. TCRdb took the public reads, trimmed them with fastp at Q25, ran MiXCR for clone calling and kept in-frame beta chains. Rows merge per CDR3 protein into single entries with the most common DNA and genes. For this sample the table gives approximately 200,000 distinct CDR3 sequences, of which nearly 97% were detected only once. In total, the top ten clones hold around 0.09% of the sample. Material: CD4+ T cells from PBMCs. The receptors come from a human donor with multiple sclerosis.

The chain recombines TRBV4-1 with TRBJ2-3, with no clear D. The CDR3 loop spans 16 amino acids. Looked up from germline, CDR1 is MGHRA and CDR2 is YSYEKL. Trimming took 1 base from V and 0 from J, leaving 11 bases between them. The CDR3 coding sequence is TGCGCCAGCAGCCAAGTCGACATGATTAGCACAGATACGCAGTATTTT. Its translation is CASSQVDMISTDTQYF.

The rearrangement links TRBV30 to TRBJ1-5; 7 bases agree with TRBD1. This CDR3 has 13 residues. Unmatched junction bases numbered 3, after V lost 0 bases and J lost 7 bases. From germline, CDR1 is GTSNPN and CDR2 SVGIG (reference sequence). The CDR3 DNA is TGTGCCTGGAGTGTAGAGGGGGCCCAGCCCCAGCATTTT. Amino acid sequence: CAWSVEGAQPQHF.

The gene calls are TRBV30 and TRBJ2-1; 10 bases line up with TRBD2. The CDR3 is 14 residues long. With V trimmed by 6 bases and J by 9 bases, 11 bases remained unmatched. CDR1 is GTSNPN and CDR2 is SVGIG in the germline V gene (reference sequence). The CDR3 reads CACSWSGGAGEQFF. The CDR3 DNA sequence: TGTGCCTGCTCATGGAGCGGGGGGGCCGGTGAGCAGTTCTTC.

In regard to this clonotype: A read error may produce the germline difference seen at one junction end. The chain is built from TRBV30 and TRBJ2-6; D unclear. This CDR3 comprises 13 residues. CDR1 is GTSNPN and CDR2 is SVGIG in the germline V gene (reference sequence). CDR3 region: CASSGSGANVLTF. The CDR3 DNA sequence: TGTGCCTCGAGTGGATCTGGGGCCAACGTCCTGACTTTC.

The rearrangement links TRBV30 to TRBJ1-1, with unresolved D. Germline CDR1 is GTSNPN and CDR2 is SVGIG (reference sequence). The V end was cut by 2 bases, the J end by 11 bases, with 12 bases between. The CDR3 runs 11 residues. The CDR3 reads CAWSPLNGAFF. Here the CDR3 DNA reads TGTGCCTGGAGTCCTTTAAATGGGGCTTTCTTT. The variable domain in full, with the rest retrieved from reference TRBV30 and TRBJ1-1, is SQTIHQWPATLVQPVGSPLSLECTVEGTSNPNLYWYRQAAGRGLQLLFYSVGIGQISSEVPQNLSASRPQDRQFILSSKKLLLSDSGFYLCAWSPLNGAFFGQGTRLTVV.

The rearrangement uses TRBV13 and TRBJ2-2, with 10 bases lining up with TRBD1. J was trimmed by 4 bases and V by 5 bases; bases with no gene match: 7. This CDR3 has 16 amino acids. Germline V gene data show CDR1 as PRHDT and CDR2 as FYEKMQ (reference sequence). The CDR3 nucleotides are TGTGCCAGCAGCCGCTCGACAGGGGGCAGCACCGGGGAGCTGTTTTTT. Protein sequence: CASSRSTGGSTGELFF. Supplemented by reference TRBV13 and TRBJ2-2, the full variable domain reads AAGVIQSPRHLIKEKRETATLKCYPIPRHDTVYWYQQGPGQDPQFLISFYEKMQSDKGSIPDRFSAQQFSDYHSELNMSSLELGDSALYFCASSRSTGGSTGELFFGEGSRLTVL.

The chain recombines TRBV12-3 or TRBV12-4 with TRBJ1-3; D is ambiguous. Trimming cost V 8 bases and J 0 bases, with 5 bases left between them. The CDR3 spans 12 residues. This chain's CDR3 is CASDDSGNTIYF. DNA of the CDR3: TGTGCCAGCGATGACTCTGGAAACACCATATATTTT.

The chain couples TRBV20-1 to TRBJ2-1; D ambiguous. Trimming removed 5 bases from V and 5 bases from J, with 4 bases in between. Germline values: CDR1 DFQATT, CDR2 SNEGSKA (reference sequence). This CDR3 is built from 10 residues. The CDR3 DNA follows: TGCAGTGCTCGGGACAATGAGCAGTTCTTC. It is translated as CSARDNEQFF.

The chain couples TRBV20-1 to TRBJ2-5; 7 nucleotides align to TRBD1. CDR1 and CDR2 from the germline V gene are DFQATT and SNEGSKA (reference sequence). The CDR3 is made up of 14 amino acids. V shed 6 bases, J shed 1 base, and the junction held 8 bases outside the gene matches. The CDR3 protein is CSAHLQGFQETQYF. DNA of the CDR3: TGCAGTGCCCACCTACAGGGGTTCCAAGAGACCCAGTACTTC.

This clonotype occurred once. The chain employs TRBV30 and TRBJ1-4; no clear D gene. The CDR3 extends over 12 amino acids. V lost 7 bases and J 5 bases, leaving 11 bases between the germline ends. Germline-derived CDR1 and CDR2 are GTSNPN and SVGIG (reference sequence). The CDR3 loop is CASRPQNEKLFF. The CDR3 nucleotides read TGTGCCTCCAGACCCCAGAATGAAAAACTGTTTTTT. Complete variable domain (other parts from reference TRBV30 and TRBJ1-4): SQTIHQWPATLVQPVGSPLSLECTVEGTSNPNLYWYRQAAGRGLQLLFYSVGIGQISSEVPQNLSASRPQDRQFILSSKKLLLSDSGFYLCASRPQNEKLFFGSGTQLSVL.

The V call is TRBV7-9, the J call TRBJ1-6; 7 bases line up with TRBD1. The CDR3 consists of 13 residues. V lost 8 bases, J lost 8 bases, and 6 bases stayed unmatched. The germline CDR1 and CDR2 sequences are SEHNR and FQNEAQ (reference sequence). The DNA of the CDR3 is TGTGCCAGCCATTCAGGGGGTGATTCACCCCTCCACTTT. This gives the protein CASHSGGDSPLHF. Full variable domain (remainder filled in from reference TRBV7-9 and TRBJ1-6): DTGVSQNPRHKITKRGQNVTFRCDPISEHNRLYWYRQTLGQGPEFLTYFQNEAQLEKSRLLSDRFSAERPKGSFSTLEIQRTEQGDSAMYLCASHSGGDSPLHFGNGTRLTVT.

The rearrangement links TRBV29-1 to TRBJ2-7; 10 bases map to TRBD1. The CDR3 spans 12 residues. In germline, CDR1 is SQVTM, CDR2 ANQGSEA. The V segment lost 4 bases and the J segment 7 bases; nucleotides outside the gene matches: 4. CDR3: CSVGQGAREQYF. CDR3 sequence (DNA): TGCAGCGTTGGACAGGGGGCAAGGGAGCAGTACTTC.

CDR3 protein: CASSYQPRGRGVYEQYF. The CDR3 DNA reads TGTGCCAGCAGTTACCAGCCCCGGGGCAGGGGAGTCTATGAGCAGTACTTC. The V gene is TRBV6-5, the J gene TRBJ2-7; D possibly corresponds to TRBD1 (6 bases). V lost 2 bases, J lost 7 bases, and 24 bases lay in between. This CDR3 has 17 amino acids. Germline lookup yields CDR1 MNHEY and CDR2 SVGAGI.

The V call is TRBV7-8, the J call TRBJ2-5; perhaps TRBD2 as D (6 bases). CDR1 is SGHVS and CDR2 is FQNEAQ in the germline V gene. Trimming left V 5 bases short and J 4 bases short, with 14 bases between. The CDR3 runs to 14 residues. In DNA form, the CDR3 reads TGTGCCAGCAGCCCGAGACTAGTCAGAGAGACCCAGTACTTC. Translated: CASSPRLVRETQYF.

This CDR3 is CASKGIGGGDTGELFF. The CDR3 DNA reads as TGTGCCAGCAAGGGAATCGGCGGGGGGGACACCGGGGAGCTGTTTTTT. This chain uses TRBV6-6 with TRBJ2-2; TRBD2 matches at 9 bases. V was pared by 7 bases and J by 3 bases, with 9 bases of the junction left unmatched. CDR3 length: 16 residues. The germline CDR1 and CDR2 sequences are MNHNY and SVGAGI (reference sequence).

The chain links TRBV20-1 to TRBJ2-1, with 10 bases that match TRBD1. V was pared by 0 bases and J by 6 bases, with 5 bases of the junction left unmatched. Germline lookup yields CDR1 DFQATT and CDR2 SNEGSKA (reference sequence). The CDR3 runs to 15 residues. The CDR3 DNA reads TGCAGTGCTAGAGATCGGGGACAGGGGATCAATGAGCAGTTCTTC. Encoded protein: CSARDRGQGINEQFF.

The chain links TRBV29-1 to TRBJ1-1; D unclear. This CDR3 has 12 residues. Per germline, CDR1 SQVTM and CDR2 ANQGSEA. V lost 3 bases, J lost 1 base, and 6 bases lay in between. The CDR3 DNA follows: TGCAGCGTTGATGTGTCGAACACTGAAGCTTTCTTT. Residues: CSVDVSNTEAFF.

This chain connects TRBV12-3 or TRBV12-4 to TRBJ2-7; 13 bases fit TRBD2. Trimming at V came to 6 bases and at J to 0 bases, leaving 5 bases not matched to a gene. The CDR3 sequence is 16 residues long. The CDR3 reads CASSRTSGGASYEQYF. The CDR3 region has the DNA TGTGCCAGCAGCCGGACTAGCGGGGGAGCCTCCTACGAGCAGTACTTC.